This TCR beta chain appears in the sequencing data of a study of blood T cell repertoires in COVID-19. The overall study: Italy, Spain and the United States were the sources of the convalescent and acute COVID-19 samples. The cDNA or gDNA used as material had been derived from T cells, B-cell-depleted T cells, or PBMCs.

The CDR3 contains 14 residues. Deletions cut 0 bases from V and 10 bases from J, with 12 bases between. Germline V gene lookup returns CDR1 MNHEY and CDR2 SMNVEV (reference sequence). Original handling: Reference gene primer amplification in the assay estimated nucleated cell counts. The table came from immunoSEQ multiplex PCR; TCRdb's copy has only in-frame clones and leaves some out. The D gene and trimming were derived from the DNA, and the V and J assignments and clone size from that table. Found here are 9,500 to 15,000 clones, around 90% of them singletons; the top ten hold 28%. This clonotype originated in a woman in her sixties or seventies with active COVID-19. The J gene is TRBJ1-4, the V gene TRBV27, with D possibly matching TRBD1 (5 bases). The material sequenced was peripheral blood. For the CDR3, the DNA is TGTGCCAGCAGTTTATCGTCGGGGGGGAGAAAACTGTTTTTT. Its protein is CASSLSSGGRKLFF. The whole variable domain, remainder taken from reference TRBV27 and TRBJ1-4, is EAQVTQNPRYLITVTGKKLTVTCSQNMNHEYMSWYRQDPGLGLRQIYYSMNVEVTDKGDVPEGYKVSRKEKRNFPLILESPSPNQTSLYFCASSLSSGGRKLFFGSGTQLSVL.